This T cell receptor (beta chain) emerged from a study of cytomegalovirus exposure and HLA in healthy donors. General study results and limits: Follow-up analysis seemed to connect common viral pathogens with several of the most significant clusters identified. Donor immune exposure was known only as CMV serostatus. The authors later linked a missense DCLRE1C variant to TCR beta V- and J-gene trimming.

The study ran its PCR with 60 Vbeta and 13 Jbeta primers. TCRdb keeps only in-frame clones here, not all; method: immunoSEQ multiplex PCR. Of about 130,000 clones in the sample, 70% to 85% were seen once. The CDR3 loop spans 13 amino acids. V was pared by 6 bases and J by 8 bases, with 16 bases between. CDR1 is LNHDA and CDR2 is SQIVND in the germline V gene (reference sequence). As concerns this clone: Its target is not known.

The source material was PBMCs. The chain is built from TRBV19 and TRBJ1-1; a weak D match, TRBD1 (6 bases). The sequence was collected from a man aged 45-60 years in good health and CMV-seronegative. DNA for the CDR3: TGTGCCAGTAGGTGGACAGTTGTATCCGAAGCTTTCTTT. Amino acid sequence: CASRWTVVSEAFF. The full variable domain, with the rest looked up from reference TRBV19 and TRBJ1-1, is DGGITQSPKYLFRKEGQNVTLSCEQNLNHDAMYWYRQDPGQGLRLIYYSQIVNDFQKGDIAEGYSVSREKKESFPLTVTSAQKNPTAFYLCASRWTVVSEAFFGQGTRLTVV.